The 30 T cell receptor beta chains presented below share a single source sample, sequenced in a study of OX40 agonist ivuxolimab in advanced cancers. Clones were read by immunoSEQ multiplex PCR, and TCRdb kept only the in-frame ones, dropping some. This sample carries 71,000 or so clones, roughly 77% of them seen once, and the ten largest clones take 5%. This specimen consisted of CD4+ or CD8+ T cells sorted from blood, obtained in a trial of the OX40 agonist ivuxolimab. The source is an adult with an advanced solid tumor such as melanoma, head and neck, liver or kidney cancer.

The CDR3 sequence is CASNWGRIADTQYF. DNA for the CDR3: TGTGCCAGTAACTGGGGCAGGATCGCAGATACGCAGTATTTT. The chain uses TRBV19 and TRBJ2-3, with D possibly being TRBD1 (5 bases). Germline-derived CDR1 and CDR2 are LNHDA and SQIVND (reference sequence). The CDR3 has 14 amino acids. The germline V and J ends were trimmed by 7 bases and 4 bases, with 15 bases remaining between them.

The sample holds a few counts of this clone. The V call is TRBV7-2, the J call TRBJ2-7; D may match TRBD1 or TRBD2 (5 bases each). The germline V and J ends were trimmed by 5 bases and 0 bases, with 14 bases remaining between them. The germline V gene encodes CDR1 SGHTA and CDR2 FQGNSA. The CDR3 has 15 amino acids. CDR3 DNA: TGTGCCAGCAGCCCCGGCCCGGGGCGCTCCTACGAGCAGTACTTC. Its protein product is CASSPGPGRSYEQYF.

The chain carries TRBV6-4 and TRBJ2-6; D gene unclear. V dropped 5 bases and J dropped 5 bases, with 19 bases sitting between them. The CDR3 runs 17 residues. Germline CDR1 is MRHNA and CDR2 is SNTAGT. DNA for the CDR3: TGTGCCAGCAGTCTATTGACACGACAAAGTCGGGCCAACGTCCTGACTTTC. Encoded protein: CASSLLTRQSRANVLTF.

The V and J genes are TRBV5-4 and TRBJ2-2, with D perhaps TRBD1 (5 bases). The germline gives CDR1 SGHNT, CDR2 YYREEE (reference sequence). Trimming took 4 bases from V and 2 from J, leaving 12 bases between them. The CDR3 is 15 residues long. For the CDR3, the DNA is TGTGCCAGCAGCAGAGTGGACACAAACACCGGGGAGCTGTTTTTT. Protein product: CASSRVDTNTGELFF.

The chain uses TRBV19 and TRBJ1-6, with 7 bases that match TRBD1. This CDR3 is built from 12 residues. After removal of 3 bases from V and 10 bases from J, the junction contained 0 bases not matched to a gene. Germline V gives CDR1 LNHDA, CDR2 SQIVND (reference sequence). CDR3 loop: CASSMTGSPLHF. The CDR3 DNA follows: TGTGCCAGTAGTATGACAGGGTCACCCCTCCACTTT.

V gene TRBV6-6 combines with J gene TRBJ1-6; 7 positions agree with TRBD1. V lost 6 bases and J lost 9; bases outside the gene matches: 2. Per the germline V gene, CDR1 is MNHNY and CDR2 is SVGAGI (reference sequence). This CDR3 spans 12 amino acids. Written as DNA, the CDR3 is TGTGCCAGCAGGACAGGGACTTCACCCCTCCACTTT. It is translated as CASRTGTSPLHF.

The CDR3: CASRTSINYGYTF. In DNA, the CDR3 is TGTGCCAGCAGGACTTCTATAAACTATGGCTACACCTTC. The chain employs TRBV6-1 and TRBJ1-2; D call uncertain. V lost 6 bases, J lost 2 bases, and 10 bases lay in between. The germline V gene encodes CDR1 MNHNS and CDR2 SASEGT. There are 13 residues in the CDR3.

The chain joins TRBV21-1 to TRBJ2-1; the D call of TRBD2 is as the table states it, not checked on the DNA. TRBV21-1 is a pseudogene. The CDR3 is 16 residues long. The CDR3 protein is CASSNRLRGLFCEQFF. The CDR3 DNA follows: TGTGCCAGCAGCAATAGACTGCGGGGGCTGTTCTGTGAGCAGTTCTTC.

This clone was seen a handful of times. The chain joins TRBV9 to TRBJ1-6; D gene uncertain. CDR1 and CDR2 (germline): SGDLS, YYNGEE. This CDR3 is 15 amino acids long. V lost 2 bases and J 0 bases, leaving 6 bases between the germline ends. CDR3 nucleotides: TGTGCCAGCAGCGTGGCGAGCTCCTATAATTCACCCCTCCACTTT. Translating it yields CASSVASSYNSPLHF.

The chain links TRBV27 to TRBJ1-2; D uncertain. V lost 0 bases, J lost 4 bases, and 6 bases lay in between. The length of the CDR3 is 13 residues. CDR1 MNHEY and CDR2 SMNVEV come from the germline V gene (reference sequence). The CDR3 here is CASSLSSGYGYTF. The CDR3 DNA reads TGTGCCAGCAGTTTATCTTCAGGCTATGGCTACACCTTC.

The chain recombines TRBV6-5 with TRBJ1-1, with no clear D. V gave up 0 bases and J gave up 3 bases, with 11 bases separating them. The CDR3 length is 15 residues. Per germline, CDR1 MNHEY and CDR2 SVGAGI. This CDR3 is CASSYSARGYTEAFF. CDR3 sequence (DNA): TGTGCCAGCAGTTACTCGGCAAGAGGGTACACTGAAGCTTTCTTT.

This rearrangement joins TRBV19 to TRBJ2-5, with 7 bases aligning to TRBD2. Per the germline V gene, CDR1 is LNHDA and CDR2 is SQIVND (reference sequence). The CDR3 consists of 15 residues. Germline trimming cut 4 bases from V and 3 bases from J; bases unmatched to any gene: 8. CDR3: CASSSGSLGKETQYF. The CDR3 DNA is TGTGCCAGTAGTAGCGGGAGCTTGGGTAAAGAGACCCAGTACTTC.

This chain connects TRBV5-8 to TRBJ1-1, with TRBD1 as a possible D gene (6 bases). CDR1 and CDR2 (germline): SGHTS, YDEGEE. The germline V and J ends were trimmed by 4 bases and 1 base, with 8 bases remaining between them. The CDR3 extends over 13 amino acids. CDR3 in amino acids: CASSLTGNTEAFF. For the CDR3, the DNA is TGTGCCAGCAGCCTGACAGGGAACACTGAAGCTTTCTTT.

The chain has TRBV7-2 and TRBJ2-7; tentative D call: TRBD1 (6 bases). V lost 5 bases, J lost 1 base, and 18 bases lay in between. Germline assignment: CDR1 SGHTA and CDR2 FQGNSA. CDR3 length equals 16 residues. The CDR3 nucleotides read TGTGCCAGCAGCCCCGATCCGACAGGTGTGTCCTACGAGCAGTACTTC. It yields the protein CASSPDPTGVSYEQYF.

V gene TRBV30 combines with J gene TRBJ1-4; 7 positions match TRBD1. Germline V gene lookup returns CDR1 GTSNPN and CDR2 SVGIG (reference sequence). The CDR3 contains 15 residues. After removal of 0 bases from V and 5 bases from J, the junction contained 6 bases not matched to a gene. CDR3 sequence (DNA): TGTGCCTGGAGTGTATGGGGGACAGAAAATGAAAAACTGTTTTTT. Translating it yields CAWSVWGTENEKLFF.

The rearrangement uses TRBV20-1 and TRBJ1-2; D is unresolved. This CDR3 contains 11 residues. Germline V lookup: CDR1 DFQATT, CDR2 SNEGSKA (reference sequence). V lost 1 base to trimming and J lost 12 bases, with 12 bases between them. Here the CDR3 reads CSARGQAQNTF. CDR3 DNA: TGCAGTGCTAGAGGACAAGCACAAAACACCTTC.

The chain employs TRBV15 and TRBJ2-3, with 10 bases identical to TRBD2. Trimming cost V 0 bases and J 2 bases; bases outside gene matches: 5. Germline CDR1 LNHNV, CDR2 YYDKDF (reference sequence). The CDR3 length is 17 residues. Here the CDR3 reads CATSRDWSGGVTDTQYF. Here the CDR3 DNA reads TGTGCCACCAGCAGAGATTGGAGCGGGGGGGTCACAGATACGCAGTATTTT.

The rearrangement uses TRBV2 and TRBJ2-7; 9 bases map to TRBD1. Germline CDR1 is SNHLY and CDR2 is FYNNEI. The CDR3 loop spans 15 amino acids. The V gene end was trimmed by 6 bases and the J gene end by 3 bases; junction bases not matched to a gene: 9. This CDR3 is CASRVTGGGYYEQYF. CDR3 coding DNA: TGTGCCAGCAGGGTAACAGGGGGCGGGTACTACGAGCAGTACTTC.

In this sample, this clone turned up once. V and J are TRBV4-3 and TRBJ2-1, with 10 bases matching TRBD2. The CDR3 is 14 amino acids. V shed 4 bases, J shed 8 bases, and the junction held 5 bases outside the gene matches. Germline V gives CDR1 LGHNA, CDR2 YSLEER. The CDR3 DNA reads as TGCGCCAGCAGCCGCCAGCGGGAGGGGCATGAGCAGTTCTTC. Its translation is CASSRQREGHEQFF.

This sequence joins TRBV19 and TRBJ1-4; D not resolved. In germline, CDR1 is LNHDA, CDR2 SQIVND (reference sequence). Trimming cost V 7 bases and J 3 bases, with 15 bases left between them. This CDR3 contains 15 residues. The CDR3 DNA is TGTGCCAGTAATTATATAGGGCAGCCTAATGAAAAACTGTTTTTT. Its protein is CASNYIGQPNEKLFF.

V gene TRBV7-9 combines with J gene TRBJ1-1, with 9 bases lining up with TRBD1. The CDR3 extends over 16 amino acids. V dropped 1 base and J dropped 3; count of bases not matched to a gene: 6. The germline V gene has CDR1 SEHNR and CDR2 FQNEAQ (reference sequence). DNA for the CDR3: TGTGCCAGCAGCTTAGACCCGGGACAGGGATACACTGAAGCTTTCTTT. Its translation: CASSLDPGQGYTEAFF.

The chain uses TRBV14 and TRBJ2-1; 8 bases are a match to TRBD2. Germline CDR1 is SGHDN and CDR2 is FVKESK. The CDR3 runs to 15 residues. The V and J ends lost 2 bases and 7 bases, in that order; junction bases with no gene match: 7. The CDR3 region is CASSQLTSGANEQFF. The CDR3 coding sequence is TGTGCCAGCAGCCAACTAACTAGCGGAGCTAATGAGCAGTTCTTC.

The chain joins TRBV2 to TRBJ2-1; a weak D match, TRBD1 (5 bases). The CDR3 consists of 14 residues. Between the trimmed V and J ends, which lost 2 bases and 6 bases, there was a span of 11 bases. In germline, CDR1 is SNHLY, CDR2 FYNNEI. The chain's CDR3 is CASSENVGPNEQFF. In DNA form, the CDR3 reads TGTGCCAGCAGTGAAAACGTGGGGCCCAATGAGCAGTTCTTC.

The rearrangement joins TRBV11-2 to TRBJ2-7, with D possibly being TRBD2 (6 bases). The germline V gene encodes CDR1 SGHAT and CDR2 FQNNGV. V lost 4 bases and J lost 3, with 16 bases in between. The CDR3 contains 15 residues. The CDR3 DNA is TGTGCCAGCAGCTGGAGGGGTCACACCCGCTACGAGCAGTACTTC. Translating it yields CASSWRGHTRYEQYF.

The chain links TRBV9 to TRBJ2-3; possibly TRBD2 for D (5 bases). V was cut by 0 bases and J by 8 bases, with 13 bases left in between. Per germline, CDR1 SGDLS and CDR2 YYNGEE. This CDR3 spans 14 amino acids. CDR3 sequence: CASSVEGLGVTQYF. CDR3 bases: TGTGCCAGCAGCGTAGAGGGCCTCGGGGTTACGCAGTATTTT.

The chain uses TRBV5-1 and TRBJ1-3; D call uncertain. CDR1 and CDR2 (germline): SGHRS, YFSETQ. V was cut by 0 bases and J by 1 base, with 2 bases left in between. The CDR3 has 13 amino acids. In nucleotides, the CDR3 is TGCGCCAGCAGCTTGGGTTCTGGAAACACCATATATTTT. Its protein is CASSLGSGNTIYF.

CDR3 nucleotides: TGTGCCAGTAAAAAACTTAGCGGGAGGGCGGGGCGCGATGAGCAGTTCTTC. Encoded protein: CASKKLSGRAGRDEQFF. The rearrangement uses TRBV19 and TRBJ2-1; 11 bases are shared with TRBD2. There are 17 residues in the CDR3. V lost 7 bases and J lost 8; bases outside the gene matches: 16. The germline gives CDR1 LNHDA, CDR2 SQIVND (reference sequence).

As concerns this clone: It is likely a read error, because the conserved phenylalanine at the end of the CDR3 is missing. This rearrangement joins TRBV19 to TRBJ1-1; possibly TRBD1 for D (6 bases). This CDR3 comprises 13 residues. Trimming removed 5 bases at V and 4 bases at J, with 11 bases between. CDR1 and CDR2 from the germline V gene are LNHDA and SQIVND (reference sequence). As DNA, the CDR3 is TGTGCCAGTAGTTCTCAGGGGAGCACTGAAGCTTTCCTT. Translated, it gives CASSSQGSTEAFL.

J is TRBJ2-5 and V is TRBV2; 9 nucleotides match TRBD2. Per the germline V gene, CDR1 is SNHLY and CDR2 is FYNNEI. The trim removed 8 bases at V and 5 bases at J, leaving 9 bases unmatched. The CDR3 length is 14 residues. CDR3 protein: CASGRGGAPETQYF. CDR3 nucleotides: TGTGCCAGCGGTCGCGGGGGGGCCCCTGAGACCCAGTACTTC.

The genes are TRBV4-1 and TRBJ1-1, with a weak D call TRBD1 (6 bases). The germline gives CDR1 MGHRA, CDR2 YSYEKL. Trimming took 1 base from V and 5 from J, leaving 14 bases between them. The CDR3 runs to 15 residues. DNA of the CDR3: TGCGCCAGCAGCCAAGGCCAGGGGCTGGGGACTGAAGCTTTCTTT. Its translation is CASSQGQGLGTEAFF.